Detailed here is one TCR beta chain. Antigen: not known. The data derive from a study of post-analysis software for immune sequencing data. Whole-study results and caveats: TRBV segments more frequent in patients than in controls numbered roughly 5 and included TRBV5-6, TRBV5-1 and TRBV20-1.

Germline V gene data show CDR1 as SGHTA and CDR2 as FQGNSA. The V end lost 6 bases, the J end lost 6 bases, and 15 bases lay between the germline ends. This CDR3 has 14 amino acids. Unique molecular identifiers were built into the TCR beta cDNA libraries. TCRdb reprocessed the PCR reads with MiXCR, giving one entry per CDR3 protein. The table includes over 700,000 distinct CDR3 sequences, roughly 27% detected once. The chain employs TRBV7-2 and TRBJ1-5; D is perhaps TRBD1 (6 bases). The sample taken for sequencing was blood. The receptor was derived from a girl aged 10-17 years with multiple sclerosis. CDR3 sequence (DNA): TGTGCCAGCAGGGCCACAGGGCCGAGTCAGCCCCAGCATTTT. It codes for CASRATGPSQPQHF.